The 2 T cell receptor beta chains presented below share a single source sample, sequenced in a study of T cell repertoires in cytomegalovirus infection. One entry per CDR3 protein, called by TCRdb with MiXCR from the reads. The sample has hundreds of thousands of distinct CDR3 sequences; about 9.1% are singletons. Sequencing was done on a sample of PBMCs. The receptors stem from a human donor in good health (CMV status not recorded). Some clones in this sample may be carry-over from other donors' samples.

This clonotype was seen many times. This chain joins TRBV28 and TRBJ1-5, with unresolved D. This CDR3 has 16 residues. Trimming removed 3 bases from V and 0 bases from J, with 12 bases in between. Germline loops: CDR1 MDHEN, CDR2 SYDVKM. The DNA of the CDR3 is TGTGCCAGCAGTTTTTTTTTTGATTATAGCAATCAGCCCCAGCATTTT. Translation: CASSFFFDYSNQPQHF. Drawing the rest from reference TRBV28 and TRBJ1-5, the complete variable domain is DVKVTQSSRYLVKRTGEKVFLECVQDMDHENMFWYRQDPGLGLRLIYFSYDVKMKEKGDIPEGYSVSREKKERFSLILESASTNQTSMYLCASSFFFDYSNQPQHFGDGTRLSIL.

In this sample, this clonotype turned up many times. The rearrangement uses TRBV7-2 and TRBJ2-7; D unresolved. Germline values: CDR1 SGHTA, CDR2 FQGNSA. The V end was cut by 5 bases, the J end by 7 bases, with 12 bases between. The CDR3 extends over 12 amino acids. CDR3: CASSPQTAEQYF. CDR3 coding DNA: TGTGCCAGCAGCCCCCAGACGGCAGAGCAGTACTTC.